Below, 30 T cell receptor beta chains from the same sample are listed, as sequenced in a study of T cell responses to AZD1222 COVID-19 vaccine. Using immunoSEQ multiplex PCR, the repertoire was profiled, and TCRdb retains in-frame clones only, with some absent. The sample includes some 180,000 clones, 80% to 90% of them seen just once. The sample consisted of peripheral blood, taken on day 0 of AZD1222 vaccination. These receptors came from an adult in good health.

The chain joins TRBV5-1 to TRBJ2-3; possibly TRBD1 for D (6 bases). This CDR3 spans 15 amino acids. V lost 2 bases to trimming and J lost 0 bases, with 10 bases between them. Germline values: CDR1 SGHRS, CDR2 YFSETQ. The CDR3 loop is CASSFPGTSTDTQYF. The DNA of the CDR3 is TGCGCCAGCAGCTTCCCGGGGACAAGCACAGATACGCAGTATTTT.

This rearrangement joins TRBV21-1 to TRBJ2-3; the table names TRBD2, a call not compared with the DNA. TRBV21-1 is a pseudogene. The CDR3 is 17 residues long. The CDR3 DNA reads TGTGCCAGCAGGCGGCCCGGGAGGCCCAATAGCACAGATACGCAGTATTTT. Its protein product is CASRRPGRPNSTDTQYF.

This clone came up once. The genes are TRBV23-1 and TRBJ1-4; TRBD1 aligns across 9 bases. TRBV23-1 is treated as an ORF (open reading frame) with a function not yet certain. Trimming took 0 bases from V and 7 from J; bases not matched to a gene: 6. The CDR3 sequence is 16 residues long. CDR3 sequence: CASSQSGDRAGEKLFF. The CDR3 DNA is TGCGCCAGCAGTCAATCGGGGGACAGGGCGGGTGAAAAACTGTTTTTT.

The chain combines TRBV19 with TRBJ1-3; D is unresolved. Per germline, CDR1 LNHDA and CDR2 SQIVND (reference sequence). The CDR3 covers 16 residues. V shed 10 bases and J shed 0 bases, with 19 bases lying between them. Here the CDR3 DNA reads TGTGCCACCAAGCCTGAGTATGTAGGCTCTGGAAACACCATATATTTT. Amino acid sequence: CATKPEYVGSGNTIYF.

This chain's CDR3 is CASSQEGANEKLFF. In nucleotides, the CDR3 is TGTGCCAGCAGCCAAGAGGGCGCTAATGAAAAACTGTTTTTT. The chain has TRBV7-2 and TRBJ1-4; no clear D. Trimming removed 5 bases at V and 3 bases at J, with 10 bases between. The CDR3 sequence is 14 residues long. Germline V gives CDR1 SGHTA, CDR2 FQGNSA.

The CDR3, as DNA: TGTGCCAGCAGCATGACCCATGGCAGAGTGGAGACCCAGTACTTC. Protein product: CASSMTHGRVETQYF. The chain employs TRBV6-5 and TRBJ2-5; D unclear. V lost 6 bases, J lost 5 bases, and 19 bases lay in between. CDR1 is MNHEY, CDR2 SVGAGI, per germline. The CDR3 totals 15 residues.

V is TRBV5-1 and J is TRBJ2-2, with 7 bases fitting TRBD2. This CDR3 is built from 15 residues. The germline V gene encodes CDR1 SGHRS and CDR2 YFSETQ. V lost 5 bases to trimming and J lost 0 bases; unmatched junction nucleotides: 4. CDR3 DNA sequence: TGCGCCAGCAGACCTAGCGGAGCGAACACCGGGGAGCTGTTTTTT. Encoded protein: CASRPSGANTGELFF.

The chain has TRBV28 and TRBJ1-3; possibly TRBD1 for D (6 bases). The germline CDR1 and CDR2 sequences are MDHEN and SYDVKM. V was shortened by 2 bases and J by 0 bases, with 11 bases between the two germline ends. This CDR3 is 16 amino acids long. For the CDR3, the DNA is TGTGCCAGCAGTTTACAGGGGTTGCCCTCTGGAAACACCATATATTTT. Translation gives CASSLQGLPSGNTIYF.

This chain links TRBV27 with TRBJ2-2; TRBD2 agrees at 12 bases. The germline V gene has CDR1 MNHEY and CDR2 SMNVEV (reference sequence). The junction had 7 bases not matched to a gene; V was cut back by 8 bases and J by 0 bases. CDR3 length equals 17 residues. The CDR3 is CASRSTSGGTNTGELFF. CDR3 sequence (DNA): TGTGCCAGCCGGTCTACTAGCGGGGGGACGAACACCGGGGAGCTGTTTTTT.

The chain uses TRBV9 and TRBJ1-6, with unresolved D. Deletions cut 2 bases from V and 9 bases from J, with 9 bases between. CDR1 and CDR2 from the germline V gene are SGDLS and YYNGEE. The CDR3 sequence is 13 residues long. CDR3 sequence reads: CASSVGLGSPLHF. DNA for the CDR3: TGTGCCAGCAGCGTTGGGTTGGGTTCACCCCTCCACTTT.

This chain joins TRBV10-3 and TRBJ2-1, with 8 bases fitting TRBD1. The V segment lost 5 bases and the J segment 8 bases; nucleotides outside the gene matches: 5. Germline V gene data show CDR1 as ENHRY and CDR2 as SYGVKD. This CDR3 has 13 residues. CDR3 DNA: TGTGCCATCAGTCCGGACAGGGACCATGAGCAGTTCTTC. Its translation: CAISPDRDHEQFF.

The chain is built from TRBV29-1 and TRBJ2-7; D possibly uses TRBD1 or TRBD2 (5 bases each). V shed 0 bases and J shed 9 bases, with 18 bases lying between them. Germline values: CDR1 SQVTM, CDR2 ANQGSEA. The CDR3 sequence is 14 residues long. This CDR3 is CSVEEGASSGTQYF. CDR3 sequence (DNA): TGCAGCGTTGAAGAAGGGGCGTCGTCAGGGACGCAGTACTTC.

In its sample, this clone was seen once. This rearrangement joins TRBV7-9 to TRBJ2-1; D is unresolved. Trimming pared 11 bases from V and 5 bases from J, leaving 10 bases between. From germline, CDR1 is SEHNR and CDR2 FQNEAQ (reference sequence). CDR3 length: 11 residues. CDR3 DNA: TGTGCCGGGTCCGGAGACAATGAGCAGTTCTTC. The encoded protein is CAGSGDNEQFF.

The rearrangement joins TRBV5-4 to TRBJ1-5; 7 bases align to TRBD1. V dropped 4 bases and J dropped 6; count of bases not matched to a gene: 7. CDR3 length equals 14 residues. The germline V gene has CDR1 SGHNT and CDR2 YYREEE (reference sequence). The CDR3 region has the DNA TGTGCCAGCAGCCGACCAGGGGGGGGTCAGCCCCAGCATTTT. This gives the protein CASSRPGGGQPQHF.

This rearrangement joins TRBV11-2 to TRBJ2-1; D possibly corresponds to TRBD2 (6 bases). V was shortened by 5 bases and J by 10 bases, with 21 bases between the two germline ends. CDR1 is SGHAT and CDR2 is FQNNGV in the germline V gene. This CDR3 has 15 amino acids. Here the CDR3 reads CASSGDWVAVGEQFF. The CDR3 DNA reads as TGTGCCAGCAGCGGAGATTGGGTAGCGGTAGGCGAGCAGTTCTTC.

The rearrangement joins TRBV4-3 to TRBJ1-1; no definite D call. The CDR3 runs to 11 residues. V was shortened by 1 base and J by 7 bases, with 4 bases between the two germline ends. The germline CDR1 and CDR2 sequences are LGHNA and YSLEER. The CDR3 sequence: CASSQAGEAFF. Here the CDR3 DNA reads TGCGCCAGCAGCCAAGCGGGTGAAGCTTTCTTT.

V is TRBV4-3 and J is TRBJ1-1; TRBD1 is a possible D gene (5 bases). Between the trimmed V and J ends, which lost 6 bases and 7 bases, there was a span of 15 bases. There are 13 residues in the CDR3. Per germline, CDR1 LGHNA and CDR2 YSLEER. CDR3: CASSIEGRSEAFF. The CDR3, as DNA: TGCGCCAGCAGTATTGAGGGGAGGAGTGAAGCTTTCTTT.

The rearrangement uses TRBV7-2 and TRBJ1-4; D remains ambiguous. Deletions cut 1 base from V and 7 bases from J, with 7 bases between. This CDR3 region has 13 residues. From germline, CDR1 is SGHTA and CDR2 FQGNSA. The CDR3 region is CASSLDLGEKLFF. The CDR3 coding sequence is TGTGCCAGCAGCTTAGATTTAGGTGAAAAACTGTTTTTT.

V is TRBV5-1 and J is TRBJ2-1; the D is unclear. Germline CDR1 reads SGHRS; CDR2 reads YFSETQ. Trimming pared 1 base from V and 6 bases from J, leaving 8 bases between. This CDR3 has 13 amino acids. The CDR3 here is CASSLTSGNEQFF. The CDR3 nucleotides are TGCGCCAGCAGCTTGACATCCGGCAATGAGCAGTTCTTC. The variable domain in full, with the rest retrieved from reference TRBV5-1 and TRBJ2-1, is KAGVTQTPRYLIKTRGQQVTLSCSPISGHRSVSWYQQTPGQGLQFLFEYFSETQRNKGNFPGRFSGRQFSNSRSEMNVSTLELGDSALYLCASSLTSGNEQFFGPGTRLTVL.

Details on this clone: At one of its ends the junction is not consistent with the germline gene, which may arise from a read error. The J gene is TRBJ2-7, the V gene TRBV5-1, with 8 positions matching TRBD2. Germline CDR1 reads SGHRS; CDR2 reads YFSETQ. This CDR3 is built from 14 residues. This CDR3 is CASCLGAGGYEQYF. CDR3 in DNA: TGCGCCAGCTGCTTGGGGGCGGGGGGCTACGAGCAGTACTTC.

The chain couples TRBV30 to TRBJ1-2; possibly TRBD1 for D (5 bases). With 5 bases removed from V and 5 bases from J, the gap between germline ends came to 12 bases. Germline assignment: CDR1 GTSNPN and CDR2 SVGIG (reference sequence). The CDR3 contains 12 residues. The CDR3 loop reads CAWWGREYGYTF. Written as DNA, the CDR3 is TGTGCCTGGTGGGGGAGGGAATATGGCTACACCTTC. Drawing the rest from reference TRBV30 and TRBJ1-2, the complete variable domain is SQTIHQWPATLVQPVGSPLSLECTVEGTSNPNLYWYRQAAGRGLQLLFYSVGIGQISSEVPQNLSASRPQDRQFILSSKKLLLSDSGFYLCAWWGREYGYTFGSGTRLTVV.

CDR3 loop: CATTGAGANVLTF. CDR3 bases: TGTGCCACGACAGGGGCTGGGGCCAACGTCCTGACTTTC. The chain uses TRBV30 and TRBJ2-6, with 8 bases aligning to TRBD1. V lost 8 bases to trimming and J lost 2 bases; unmatched junction nucleotides: 2. The CDR3 has 13 residues. Germline CDR1 GTSNPN, CDR2 SVGIG (reference sequence).

This clone appeared a few times. The gene calls are TRBV4-2 and TRBJ2-2, with 9 bases matching TRBD2. There are 16 residues in the CDR3. With V trimmed by 0 bases and J by 1 base, 0 bases remained unmatched. Germline CDR1 and CDR2: LGHNA and YNFKEQ. CDR3 in DNA: TGTGCCAGCAGCCAAGATAGCGGGAGGAACACCGGGGAGCTGTTTTTT. Its protein is CASSQDSGRNTGELFF.

The chain links TRBV5-1 to TRBJ1-3; D gene ambiguous. The CDR3 loop spans 15 amino acids. Germline V gene lookup returns CDR1 SGHRS and CDR2 YFSETQ. V lost 0 bases, J lost 4 bases, and 11 bases lay in between. The CDR3 DNA reads TGCGCCAGCAGCTTGGCACTCGAGTCGGGAAACACCATATATTTT. Translated, it gives CASSLALESGNTIYF.

The chain carries TRBV5-5 and TRBJ2-7, with 8 bases lining up with TRBD1. There are 14 residues in the CDR3. V shed 4 bases, J shed 6 bases, and the junction held 9 bases outside the gene matches. The germline gives CDR1 SGHKS, CDR2 YYEKEE (reference sequence). The CDR3 reads CASSPRDRRPEQYF. In DNA, the CDR3 is TGTGCCAGCAGCCCCCGGGACAGGCGACCCGAGCAGTACTTC.

The count of this clone is one. The chain couples TRBV11-2 to TRBJ2-7; 7 nucleotides agree with TRBD1. The CDR3 consists of 14 residues. J was trimmed by 2 bases and V by 6 bases; bases with no gene match: 7. CDR1 SGHAT and CDR2 FQNNGV come from the germline V gene. CDR3 nucleotides: TGTGCCAGCAGTTTCGACAGGGACGCCTACGAGCAGTACTTC. Its protein is CASSFDRDAYEQYF.

The chain has TRBV2 and TRBJ1-6; D not certain. V lost 6 bases and J 4 bases, leaving 7 bases between the germline ends. This CDR3 region has 13 residues. Germline CDR1 SNHLY, CDR2 FYNNEI. The CDR3 sequence: CASSAEYNSPLHF. CDR3 in DNA: TGTGCCAGCAGCGCTGAGTATAATTCACCCCTCCACTTT. Full variable domain (outside the CDR3, taken from reference TRBV2 and TRBJ1-6): EPEVTQTPSHQVTQMGQEVILRCVPISNHLYFYWYRQILGQKVEFLVSFYNNEISEKSEIFDDQFSVERPDGSNFTLKIRSTKLEDSAMYFCASSAEYNSPLHFGNGTRLTVT.

This chain joins TRBV18 and TRBJ2-7, with D maybe TRBD2 (5 bases). There are 14 residues in the CDR3. V lost 6 bases and J lost 3, with 15 bases in between. CDR1 is KGHSH, CDR2 LQKENI, per germline. The DNA of the CDR3 is TGTGCCAGCTCTCTCAACGGGATTCTCTACGAGCAGTACTTC. Its protein is CASSLNGILYEQYF. Variable domain in full (rest from reference TRBV18 and TRBJ2-7): NAGVMQNPRHLVRRRGQEARLRCSPMKGHSHVYWYRQLPEEGLKFMVYLQKENIIDESGMPKERFSAEFPKEGPSILRIQQVVRGDSAAYFCASSLNGILYEQYFGPGTRLTVT.

V usage is TRBV29-1 and J usage is TRBJ1-2, with no clear D. Germline V CDR1 and CDR2: SQVTM, ANQGSEA. V was cut by 6 bases and J by 0 bases, with 5 bases left in between. The CDR3 spans 11 residues. The CDR3 region has the DNA TGCAGCGTGACACCTAACTATGGCTACACCTTC. It yields the protein CSVTPNYGYTF.

The CDR3 DNA sequence: TGTGCCACCGCGCCCGGCGGGGCAGATACGCAGTATTTT. This sequence encodes CATAPGGADTQYF. This chain links TRBV24-1 with TRBJ2-3; D may be TRBD2 (6 bases). CDR3 length: 13 amino acids. The germline V gene has CDR1 KGHDR and CDR2 SFDVKD. V gave up 9 bases and J gave up 4 bases, with 13 bases separating them.